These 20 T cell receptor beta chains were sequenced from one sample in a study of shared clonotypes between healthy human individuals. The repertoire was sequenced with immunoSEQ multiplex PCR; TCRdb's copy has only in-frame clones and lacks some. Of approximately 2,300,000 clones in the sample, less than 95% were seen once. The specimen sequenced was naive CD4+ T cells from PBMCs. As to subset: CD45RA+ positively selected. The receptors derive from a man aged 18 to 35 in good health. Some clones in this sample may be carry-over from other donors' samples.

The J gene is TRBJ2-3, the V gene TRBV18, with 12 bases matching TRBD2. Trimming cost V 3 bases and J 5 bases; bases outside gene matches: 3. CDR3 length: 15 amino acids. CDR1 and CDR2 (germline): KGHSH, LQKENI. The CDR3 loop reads CASSPRTSGIDTQYF. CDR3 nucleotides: TGTGCCAGCTCACCGCGGACTAGCGGGATAGATACGCAGTATTTT.

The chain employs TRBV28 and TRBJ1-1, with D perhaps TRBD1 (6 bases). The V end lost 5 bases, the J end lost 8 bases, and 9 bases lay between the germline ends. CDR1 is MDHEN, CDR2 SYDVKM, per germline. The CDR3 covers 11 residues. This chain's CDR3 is CASSRTVEAFF. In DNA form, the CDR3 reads TGTGCCAGCAGTCGGACAGTCGAAGCTTTCTTT.

The CDR3 here is CASSRNTGGTDTQYF. CDR3 DNA: TGCGCCAGCAGCCGGAATACGGGGGGGACAGATACGCAGTATTTT. This chain connects TRBV4-1 to TRBJ2-3; 8 bases agree with TRBD2. The V gene's germline CDR1 is MGHRA and CDR2 YSYEKL. CDR3 length equals 15 residues. Losses at the gene ends were 4 bases for V and 3 bases for J; bases not matched to a gene: 6.

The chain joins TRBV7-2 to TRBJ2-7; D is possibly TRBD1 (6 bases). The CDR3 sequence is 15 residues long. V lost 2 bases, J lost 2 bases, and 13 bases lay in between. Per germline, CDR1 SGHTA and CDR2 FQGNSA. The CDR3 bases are TGTGCCAGCAGCTTACAGGGGTCCCCAACCTACGAGCAGTACTTC. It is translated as CASSLQGSPTYEQYF. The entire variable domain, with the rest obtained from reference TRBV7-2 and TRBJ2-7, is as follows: GAGVSQSPSNKVTEKGKDVELRCDPISGHTALYWYRQSLGQGLEFLIYFQGNSAPDKSGLPSDRFSAERTGGSVSTLTIQRTQQEDSAVYLCASSLQGSPTYEQYFGPGTRLTVT.

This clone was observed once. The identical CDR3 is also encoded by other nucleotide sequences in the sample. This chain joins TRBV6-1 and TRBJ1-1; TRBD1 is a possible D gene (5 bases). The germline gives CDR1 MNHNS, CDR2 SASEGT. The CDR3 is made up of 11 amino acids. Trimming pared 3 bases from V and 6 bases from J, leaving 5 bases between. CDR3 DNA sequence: TGTGCCAGCAGTGAGGGACCTGAAGCTTTCTTT. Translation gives CASSEGPEAFF.

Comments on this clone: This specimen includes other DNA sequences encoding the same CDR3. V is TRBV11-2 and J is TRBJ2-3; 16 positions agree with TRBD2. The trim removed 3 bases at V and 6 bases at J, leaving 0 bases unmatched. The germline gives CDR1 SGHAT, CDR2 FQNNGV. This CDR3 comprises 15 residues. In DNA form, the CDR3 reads TGTGCCAGCAGCTTGGGACTAGCGGGAGGGGATACGCAGTATTTT. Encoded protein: CASSLGLAGGDTQYF.

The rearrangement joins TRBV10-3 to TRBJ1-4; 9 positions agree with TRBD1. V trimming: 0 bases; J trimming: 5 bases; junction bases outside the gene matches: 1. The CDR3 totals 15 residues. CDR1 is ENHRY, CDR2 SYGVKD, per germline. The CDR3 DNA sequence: TGTGCCATCAGTGAGTCGGGACAGGGAAATGAAAAACTGTTTTTT. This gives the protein CAISESGQGNEKLFF.

The CDR3: CASSPELQGAGELFF. For the CDR3, the DNA is TGCGCCAGCAGCCCGGAACTTCAGGGAGCCGGGGAGCTGTTTTTT. The chain combines TRBV5-1 with TRBJ2-2; D is possibly TRBD1 or TRBD2 (5 bases each). Deletions cut 4 bases from V and 6 bases from J, with 16 bases between. The germline CDR1 and CDR2 sequences are SGHRS and YFSETQ. The CDR3 extends over 15 amino acids.

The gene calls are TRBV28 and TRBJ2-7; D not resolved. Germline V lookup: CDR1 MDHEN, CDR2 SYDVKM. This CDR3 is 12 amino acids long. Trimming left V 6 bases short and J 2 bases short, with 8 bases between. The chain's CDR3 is CASSRPPYEQYF. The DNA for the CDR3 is TGTGCCAGCAGCCGCCCCCCCTACGAGCAGTACTTC. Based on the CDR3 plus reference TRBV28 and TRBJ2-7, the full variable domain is DVKVTQSSRYLVKRTGEKVFLECVQDMDHENMFWYRQDPGLGLRLIYFSYDVKMKEKGDIPEGYSVSREKKERFSLILESASTNQTSMYLCASSRPPYEQYFGPGTRLTVT.

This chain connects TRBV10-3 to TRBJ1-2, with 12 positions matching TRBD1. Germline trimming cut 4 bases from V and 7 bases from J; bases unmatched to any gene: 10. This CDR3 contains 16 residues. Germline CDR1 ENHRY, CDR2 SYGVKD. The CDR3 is CAISADPGQGAAGYTF. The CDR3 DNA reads TGTGCCATCAGTGCCGATCCGGGACAGGGGGCGGCTGGCTACACCTTC.

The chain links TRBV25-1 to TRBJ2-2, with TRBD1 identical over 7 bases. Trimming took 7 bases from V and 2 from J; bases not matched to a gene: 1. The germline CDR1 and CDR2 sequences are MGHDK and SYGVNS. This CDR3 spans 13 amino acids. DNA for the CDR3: TGTGCCAGCAAGGGGGCTAACACCGGGGAGCTGTTTTTT. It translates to CASKGANTGELFF.

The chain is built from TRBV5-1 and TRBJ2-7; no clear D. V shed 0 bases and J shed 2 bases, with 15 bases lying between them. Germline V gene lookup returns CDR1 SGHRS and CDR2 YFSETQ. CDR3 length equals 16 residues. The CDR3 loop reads CASSLAFSPTPYEQYF. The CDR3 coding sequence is TGCGCCAGCAGCTTGGCCTTCTCACCTACCCCCTACGAGCAGTACTTC.

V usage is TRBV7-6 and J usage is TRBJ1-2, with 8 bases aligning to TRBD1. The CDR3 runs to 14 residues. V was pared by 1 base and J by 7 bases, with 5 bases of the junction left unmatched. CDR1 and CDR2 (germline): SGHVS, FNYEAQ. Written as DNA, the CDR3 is TGTGCCAGCAGCTTAGGGACAGGGCAACGTGGCTACACCTTC. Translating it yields CASSLGTGQRGYTF.

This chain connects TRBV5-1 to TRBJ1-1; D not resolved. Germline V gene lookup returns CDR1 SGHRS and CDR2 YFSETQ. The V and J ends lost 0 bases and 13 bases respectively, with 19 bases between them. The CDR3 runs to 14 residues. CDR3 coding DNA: TGCGCCAGCAGCTTGGTGGCAGGATCAGGCGACGGTTTCTTT. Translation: CASSLVAGSGDGFF. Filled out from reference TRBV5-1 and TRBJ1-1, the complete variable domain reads KAGVTQTPRYLIKTRGQQVTLSCSPISGHRSVSWYQQTPGQGLQFLFEYFSETQRNKGNFPGRFSGRQFSNSRSEMNVSTLELGDSALYLCASSLVAGSGDGFFGQGTRLTVV.

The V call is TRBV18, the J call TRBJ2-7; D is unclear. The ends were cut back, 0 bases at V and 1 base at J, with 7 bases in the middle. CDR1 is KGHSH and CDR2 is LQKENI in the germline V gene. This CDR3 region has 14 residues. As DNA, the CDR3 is TGTGCCAGCTCACCACCAATGTCGTCCTACGAGCAGTACTTC. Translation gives CASSPPMSSYEQYF. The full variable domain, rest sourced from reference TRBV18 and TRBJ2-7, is NAGVMQNPRHLVRRRGQEARLRCSPMKGHSHVYWYRQLPEEGLKFMVYLQKENIIDESGMPKERFSAEFPKEGPSILRIQQVVRGDSAAYFCASSPPMSSYEQYFGPGTRLTVT.

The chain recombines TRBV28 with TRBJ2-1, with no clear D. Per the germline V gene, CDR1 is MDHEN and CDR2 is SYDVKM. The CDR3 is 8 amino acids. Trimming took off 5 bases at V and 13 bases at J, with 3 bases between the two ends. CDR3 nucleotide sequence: TGTGCCAGCAGTCTTCAGTTCTTC. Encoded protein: CASSLQFF.

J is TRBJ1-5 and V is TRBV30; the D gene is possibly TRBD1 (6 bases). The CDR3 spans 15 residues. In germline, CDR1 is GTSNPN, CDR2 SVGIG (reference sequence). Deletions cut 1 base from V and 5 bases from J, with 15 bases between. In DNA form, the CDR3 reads TGTGCCTGGAGTGCCAAGGGGGGCCGCGATCAGCCCCAGCATTTT. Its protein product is CAWSAKGGRDQPQHF.

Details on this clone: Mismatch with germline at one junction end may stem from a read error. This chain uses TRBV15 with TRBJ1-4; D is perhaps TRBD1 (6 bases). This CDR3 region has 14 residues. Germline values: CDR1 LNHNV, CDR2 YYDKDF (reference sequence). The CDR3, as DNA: TGTGCCACCAGCAGAGATAGGGTACAGGCAGGGGCGGTTTTT. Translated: CATSRDRVQAGAVF. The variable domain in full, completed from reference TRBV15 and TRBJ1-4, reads DAMVIQNPRYQVTQFGKPVTLSCSQTLNHNVMYWYQQKSSQAPKLLFHYYDKDFNNEADTPDNFQSRRPNTSFCFLDIRSPGLGDTAMYLCATSRDRVQAGAVFGSGTQLSVL.

The CDR3 protein is CASNQRGGNNQPQHF. Here the CDR3 DNA reads TGTGCCAGCAATCAGAGGGGGGGAAACAATCAGCCCCAGCATTTT. The chain carries TRBV7-2 and TRBJ1-5; tentatively, D is TRBD1 (6 bases). CDR3 size: 15 residues. Germline V gene data show CDR1 as SGHTA and CDR2 as FQGNSA. The V end was cut by 7 bases, the J end by 3 bases, with 16 bases between.

This chain's CDR3 is CASSDPTRSSYEQYF. For the CDR3, the DNA is TGCGCCAGCAGTGACCCGACAAGAAGCTCCTACGAGCAGTACTTC. The V gene is TRBV10-1, the J gene TRBJ2-7; D remains unclear. There are 15 residues in the CDR3. Germline-derived CDR1 and CDR2 are WNHNN and SYGVQD (reference sequence). V was trimmed by 3 bases and J by 0 bases, leaving 12 bases between them.